Below, 4 T cell receptor beta chains from the same sample are listed, as sequenced in a study of blood T cell repertoires in COVID-19. Profiled with immunoSEQ multiplex PCR; TCRdb holds only in-frame clones, not every one. There are a few hundred thousand clones in the sample; more than 85% occur only once, and about 18% lies in the top ten. Sequenced input: PBMCs or T cells enriched from blood (not recorded which). These receptors were obtained from a woman between 25 and 40 years old who had recovered from COVID-19.

V is TRBV6-9 and J is TRBJ2-7; TRBD2 agrees at 9 bases. CDR3 length: 15 amino acids. Trimming took 5 bases from V and 3 from J; bases not matched to a gene: 8. Per germline, CDR1 MNHGY and CDR2 SVAAGI. The CDR3 DNA is TGTGCCAGCAGTCCGGGGGCTAGCGGGAACTACGAGCAGTACTTC. As protein: CASSPGASGNYEQYF.

This chain connects TRBV18 to TRBJ2-2; tentatively, D is TRBD1 (6 bases). Germline lookup yields CDR1 KGHSH and CDR2 LQKENI. V was trimmed by 1 base and J by 1 base, leaving 7 bases between them. The CDR3 spans 15 residues. The CDR3 here is CASSPRTENTGELFF. The DNA for the CDR3 is TGTGCCAGCTCACCACGGACAGAGAACACCGGGGAGCTGTTTTTT.

This clone was detected only once. The V call is TRBV2, the J call TRBJ2-2, with 7 bases fitting TRBD2. V was pared by 11 bases and J by 4 bases, with 10 bases of the junction left unmatched. CDR1 and CDR2 (germline): SNHLY, FYNNEI. The CDR3 consists of 14 residues. In DNA form, the CDR3 reads TGTGCCTCCCTTGGGGGAGGGATCACCGGGGAGCTGTTTTTT. Its protein product is CASLGGGITGELFF.

The V gene is TRBV7-6, the J gene TRBJ1-1, with 9 bases fitting TRBD1. The germline gives CDR1 SGHVS, CDR2 FNYEAQ. The CDR3 consists of 16 residues. The V segment lost 1 base and the J segment 4 bases; nucleotides outside the gene matches: 7. The CDR3 spells CASSLGSLTGGTEAFF. The CDR3 nucleotides read TGTGCCAGCAGCTTAGGTAGCCTGACAGGGGGCACTGAAGCTTTCTTT.